Shown below are 7 T cell receptor beta chains from a single sample sequenced in a study of cytomegalovirus exposure and HLA in healthy donors. It was with 60 Vbeta and 13 Jbeta primers that the PCR ran. The method was immunoSEQ multiplex PCR; TCRdb's version includes in-frame clones alone and lacks a portion of them. The sample lists 130,000 to 150,000 clones, over 80% occurring once. Input material: PBMCs. The source of these receptors is a woman aged 25 to 45 in good health and CMV-seronegative.

This clone has a handful of counts. V usage is TRBV5-4 and J usage is TRBJ1-2; 7 nucleotides align to TRBD1. CDR1 SGHNT and CDR2 YYREEE come from the germline V gene (reference sequence). V trimming: 3 bases; J trimming: 6 bases; junction bases outside the gene matches: 5. There are 13 residues in the CDR3. The chain's CDR3 is CASSYRGADGYTF. The CDR3 DNA is TGTGCCAGCAGCTACAGGGGCGCGGATGGCTACACCTTC.

For the CDR3, the DNA is TGTGCCACCAGCAGAGGGACAGGGAAACAGCCCCAGCATTTT. Translated: CATSRGTGKQPQHF. The chain combines TRBV15 with TRBJ1-5; TRBD1 matches at 8 bases. The CDR3 loop spans 14 amino acids. V shed 1 base and J 7 bases; nucleotides not matched to a gene: 3. From germline, CDR1 is LNHNV and CDR2 YYDKDF (reference sequence).

V is TRBV14 and J is TRBJ1-2, with D unresolved. CDR1 SGHDN and CDR2 FVKESK come from the germline V gene. This CDR3 comprises 15 residues. Trimming left V 2 bases short and J 4 bases short, with 14 bases between. The CDR3 region is CASSQRTGTAYGYTF. The DNA for the CDR3 is TGTGCCAGCAGCCAAAGAACGGGAACGGCCTATGGCTACACCTTC.

J is TRBJ2-5 and V is TRBV5-1; possible D gene TRBD2, 6 bases. V lost 0 bases and J 5 bases, leaving 17 bases between the germline ends. Germline V lookup: CDR1 SGHRS, CDR2 YFSETQ. This CDR3 is built from 16 residues. CDR3 coding DNA: TGCGCCAGCAGCTTGGCCGGGACTCTTCAAGCGGAGACCCAGTACTTC. It codes for CASSLAGTLQAETQYF.

This clone has only one observation. V is TRBV11-2 and J is TRBJ2-5; 7 bases fit TRBD2. J gave up 5 bases and V 5 bases, and 8 bases lay outside the gene matches. CDR1 SGHAT and CDR2 FQNNGV come from the germline V gene. The CDR3 is made up of 14 amino acids. As DNA, the CDR3 is TGTGCCAGCAGCGAACTAGCGACCCTTGAGACCCAGTACTTC. Translation: CASSELATLETQYF.

The gene calls are TRBV5-4 and TRBJ2-5, with D perhaps matching TRBD2 (7 bases). The germline gives CDR1 SGHNT, CDR2 YYREEE (reference sequence). Trimming took off 5 bases at V and 8 bases at J, with 25 bases between the two ends. The length of the CDR3 is 16 residues. The CDR3 DNA follows: TGTGCCAGCAGTACCTCCCTTGGCGGGGGCTCAGGTACCCAGTACTTC. This gives the protein CASSTSLGGGSGTQYF.

The chain uses TRBV6-6 and TRBJ2-3; TRBD1 agrees at 12 bases. The CDR3 sequence is 14 residues long. CDR1 and CDR2 (germline): MNHNY, SVGAGI (reference sequence). The J segment lost 7 bases and the V segment lost 5 bases, leaving 4 bases of the junction unmatched. As DNA, the CDR3 is TGTGCCAGCAGTGGGACAGGGGGCGGACATACGCAGTATTTT. Its protein product is CASSGTGGGHTQYF.